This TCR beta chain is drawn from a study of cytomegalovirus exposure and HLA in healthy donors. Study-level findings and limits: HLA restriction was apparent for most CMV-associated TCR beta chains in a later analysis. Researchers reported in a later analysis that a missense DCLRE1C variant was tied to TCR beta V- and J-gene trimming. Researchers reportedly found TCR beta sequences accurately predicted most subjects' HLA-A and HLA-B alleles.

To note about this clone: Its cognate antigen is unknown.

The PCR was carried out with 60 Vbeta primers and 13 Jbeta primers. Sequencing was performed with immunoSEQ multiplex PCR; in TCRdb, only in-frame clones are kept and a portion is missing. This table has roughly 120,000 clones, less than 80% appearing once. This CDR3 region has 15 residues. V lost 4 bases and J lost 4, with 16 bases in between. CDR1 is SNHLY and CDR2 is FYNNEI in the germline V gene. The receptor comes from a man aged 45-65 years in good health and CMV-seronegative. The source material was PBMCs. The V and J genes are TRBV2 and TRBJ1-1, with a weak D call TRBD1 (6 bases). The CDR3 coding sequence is TGTGCCAGCAGTGTTTTACAGGGCGCGAGCACTGAAGCTTTCTTT. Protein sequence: CASSVLQGASTEAFF.